The present T cell receptor beta chain was sequenced within a study of control samples from healthy donors and cancer patients. The germline gives CDR1 SEHNR, CDR2 FQNEAQ (reference sequence). V was trimmed by 0 bases and J by 3 bases, leaving 8 bases between them. CDR3 length equals 14 residues. Measured with immunoSEQ multiplex PCR; TCRdb has only the in-frame clones, and not every one. The sample records about 150,000 clones, roughly 92% being singletons. The sample consisted of blood. This TCR was sampled from a woman under 40 in good health. This chain uses TRBV7-9 with TRBJ1-2; no definite D call. The CDR3 spells CASSLAPSDYGYTF. CDR3 bases: TGTGCCAGCAGCTTAGCGCCCTCAGACTATGGCTACACCTTC.